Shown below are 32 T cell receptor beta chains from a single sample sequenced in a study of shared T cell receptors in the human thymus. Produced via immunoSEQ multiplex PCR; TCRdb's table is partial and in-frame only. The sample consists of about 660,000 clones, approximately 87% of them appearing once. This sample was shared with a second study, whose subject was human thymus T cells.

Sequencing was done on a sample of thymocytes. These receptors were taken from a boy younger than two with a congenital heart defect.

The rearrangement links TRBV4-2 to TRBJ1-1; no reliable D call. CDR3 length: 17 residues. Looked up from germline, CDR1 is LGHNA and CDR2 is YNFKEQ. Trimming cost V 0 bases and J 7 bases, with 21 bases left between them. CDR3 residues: CASSQDDLRLGGNEAFF. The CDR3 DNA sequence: TGTGCCAGCAGCCAAGACGACCTACGCCTCGGAGGGAATGAAGCTTTCTTT.

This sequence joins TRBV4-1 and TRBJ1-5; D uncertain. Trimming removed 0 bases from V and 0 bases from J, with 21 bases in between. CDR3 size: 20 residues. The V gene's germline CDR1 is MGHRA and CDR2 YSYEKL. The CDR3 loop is CASSQERFEGEVFSNQPQHF. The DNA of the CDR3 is TGCGCCAGCAGCCAAGAGAGGTTCGAGGGCGAAGTATTTAGCAATCAGCCCCAGCATTTT.

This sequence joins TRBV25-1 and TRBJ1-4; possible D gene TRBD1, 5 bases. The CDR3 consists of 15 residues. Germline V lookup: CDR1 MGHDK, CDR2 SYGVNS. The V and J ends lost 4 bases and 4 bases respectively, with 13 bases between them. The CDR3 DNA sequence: TGTGCCAGCAGTGCGACAGTTAGCGGTAATGAAAAACTGTTTTTT. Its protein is CASSATVSGNEKLFF. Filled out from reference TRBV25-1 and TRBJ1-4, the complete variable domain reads EADIYQTPRYLVIGTGKKITLECSQTMGHDKMYWYQQDPGMELHLIHYSYGVNSTEKGDLSSESTVSRIRTEHFPLTLESARPSHTSQYLCASSATVSGNEKLFFGSGTQLSVL.

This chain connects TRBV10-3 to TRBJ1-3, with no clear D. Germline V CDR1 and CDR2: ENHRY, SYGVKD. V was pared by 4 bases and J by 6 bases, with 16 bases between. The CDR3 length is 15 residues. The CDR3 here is CAISGEGGRENTIYF. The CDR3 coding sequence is TGTGCCATCAGTGGAGAAGGAGGCCGCGAAAACACCATATATTTT.

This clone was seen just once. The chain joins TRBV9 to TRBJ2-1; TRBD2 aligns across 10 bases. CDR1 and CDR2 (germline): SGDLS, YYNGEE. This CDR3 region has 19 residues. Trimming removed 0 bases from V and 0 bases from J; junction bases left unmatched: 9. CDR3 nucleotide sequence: TGTGCCAGCAGCGTAGGGGGTAGCGGGGGGCAGCGCTCCTACAATGAGCAGTTCTTC. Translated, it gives CASSVGGSGGQRSYNEQFF.

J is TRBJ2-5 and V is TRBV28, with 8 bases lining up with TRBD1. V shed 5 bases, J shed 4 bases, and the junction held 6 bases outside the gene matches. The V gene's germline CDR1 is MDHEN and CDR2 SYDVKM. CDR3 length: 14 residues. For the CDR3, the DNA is TGTGCCAGCAGTGCCCGACAGGGGACAGAGACCCAGTACTTC. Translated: CASSARQGTETQYF.

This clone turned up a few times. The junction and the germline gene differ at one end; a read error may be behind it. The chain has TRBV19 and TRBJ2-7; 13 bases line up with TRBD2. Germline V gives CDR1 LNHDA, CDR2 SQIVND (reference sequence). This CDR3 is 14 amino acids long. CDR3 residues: CASSIPTSGGAYHF. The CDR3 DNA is TGTGCCAGTAGTATACCCACTAGCGGGGGGGCCTACCACTTC.

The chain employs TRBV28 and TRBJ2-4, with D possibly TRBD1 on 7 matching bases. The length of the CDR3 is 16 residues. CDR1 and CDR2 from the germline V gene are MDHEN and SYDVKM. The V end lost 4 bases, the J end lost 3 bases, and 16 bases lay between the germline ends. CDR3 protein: CASSSPQGGVKNIQYF. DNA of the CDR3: TGTGCCAGCAGTTCCCCCCAGGGGGGTGTCAAAAACATTCAGTACTTC.

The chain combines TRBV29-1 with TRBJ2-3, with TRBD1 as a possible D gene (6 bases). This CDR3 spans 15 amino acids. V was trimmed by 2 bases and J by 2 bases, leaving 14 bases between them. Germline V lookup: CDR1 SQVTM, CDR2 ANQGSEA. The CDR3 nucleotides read TGCAGCGTTGAATCCCCAAACAGGGCCACAGATACGCAGTATTTT. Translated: CSVESPNRATDTQYF.

The CDR3 DNA sequence: TGCGCCAGCAGCGGAAGTCAGGACAGGGGGTTAAGCTCTGGGGCCAACGTCCTGACTTTC. This encodes CASSGSQDRGLSSGANVLTF. This chain uses TRBV4-3 with TRBJ2-6; 10 bases are a match to TRBD1. V lost 5 bases to trimming and J lost 0 bases; unmatched junction nucleotides: 13. CDR3 size: 20 residues. Germline V lookup: CDR1 LGHNA, CDR2 YSLEER.

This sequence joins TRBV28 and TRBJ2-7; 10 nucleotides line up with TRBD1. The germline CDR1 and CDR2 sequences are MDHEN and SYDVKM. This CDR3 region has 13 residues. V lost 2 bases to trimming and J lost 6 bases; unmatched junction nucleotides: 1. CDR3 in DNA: TGTGCCAGCAGTTTAAGGGACAGGGGCGAGCAGTACTTC. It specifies CASSLRDRGEQYF.

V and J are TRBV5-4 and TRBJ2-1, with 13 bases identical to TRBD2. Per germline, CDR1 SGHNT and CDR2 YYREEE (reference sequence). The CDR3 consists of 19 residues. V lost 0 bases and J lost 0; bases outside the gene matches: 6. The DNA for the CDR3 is TGTGCCAGCAGCTTGGTTGAGACTAGCGGGAGGACCTCCTACAATGAGCAGTTCTTC. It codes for CASSLVETSGRTSYNEQFF.

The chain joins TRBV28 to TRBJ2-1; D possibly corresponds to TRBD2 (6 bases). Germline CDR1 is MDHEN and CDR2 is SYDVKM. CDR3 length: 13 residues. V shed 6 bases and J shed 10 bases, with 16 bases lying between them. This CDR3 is CASSPRLGGEQFF. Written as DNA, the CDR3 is TGTGCCAGCAGCCCTCGACTAGGCGGGGAGCAGTTCTTC. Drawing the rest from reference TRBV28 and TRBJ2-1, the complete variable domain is DVKVTQSSRYLVKRTGEKVFLECVQDMDHENMFWYRQDPGLGLRLIYFSYDVKMKEKGDIPEGYSVSREKKERFSLILESASTNQTSMYLCASSPRLGGEQFFGPGTRLTVL.

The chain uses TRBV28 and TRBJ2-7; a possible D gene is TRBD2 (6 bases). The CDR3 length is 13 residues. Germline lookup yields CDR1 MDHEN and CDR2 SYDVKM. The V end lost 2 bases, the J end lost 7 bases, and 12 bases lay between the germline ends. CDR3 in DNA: TGTGCCAGCAGTTTAAAGCGGGCTGAAGAGCAGTACTTC. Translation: CASSLKRAEEQYF.

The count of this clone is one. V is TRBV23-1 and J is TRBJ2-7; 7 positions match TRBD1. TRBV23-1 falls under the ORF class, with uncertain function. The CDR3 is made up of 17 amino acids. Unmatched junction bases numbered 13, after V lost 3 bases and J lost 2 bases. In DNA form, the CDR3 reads TGCGCCAGCAGTCAGCGACCGGGACAGAAATCCCCCTACGAGCAGTACTTC. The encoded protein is CASSQRPGQKSPYEQYF.

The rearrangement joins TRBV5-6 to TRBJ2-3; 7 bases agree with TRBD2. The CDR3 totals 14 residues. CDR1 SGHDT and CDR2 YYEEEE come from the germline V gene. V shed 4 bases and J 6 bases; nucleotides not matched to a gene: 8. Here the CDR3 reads CASSGGSPGDTQYF. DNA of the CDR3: TGTGCCAGCAGCGGCGGGAGCCCCGGGGATACGCAGTATTTT.

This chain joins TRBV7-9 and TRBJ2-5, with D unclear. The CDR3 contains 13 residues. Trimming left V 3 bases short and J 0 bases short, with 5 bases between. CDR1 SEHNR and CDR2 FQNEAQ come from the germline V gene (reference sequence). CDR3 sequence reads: CASSFGHQETQYF. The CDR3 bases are TGTGCCAGCAGCTTTGGGCACCAAGAGACCCAGTACTTC.

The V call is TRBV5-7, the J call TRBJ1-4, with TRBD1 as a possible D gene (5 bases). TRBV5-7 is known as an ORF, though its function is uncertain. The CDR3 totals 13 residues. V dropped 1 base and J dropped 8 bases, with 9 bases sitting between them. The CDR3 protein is CASSLRGGEKLFF. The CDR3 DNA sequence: TGTGCCAGCAGCTTGCGGGGGGGGGAAAAACTGTTTTTT.

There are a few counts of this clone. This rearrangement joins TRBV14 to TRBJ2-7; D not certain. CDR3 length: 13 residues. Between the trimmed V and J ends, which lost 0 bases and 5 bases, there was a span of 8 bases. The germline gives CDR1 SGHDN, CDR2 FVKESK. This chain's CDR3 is CASSQDSPHEQYF. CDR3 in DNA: TGTGCCAGCAGCCAAGACAGTCCACACGAGCAGTACTTC. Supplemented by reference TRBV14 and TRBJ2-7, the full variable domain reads EAGVTQFPSHSVIEKGQTVTLRCDPISGHDNLYWYRRVMGKEIKFLLHFVKESKQDESGMPNNRFLAERTGGTYSTLKVQPAELEDSGVYFCASSQDSPHEQYFGPGTRLTVT.

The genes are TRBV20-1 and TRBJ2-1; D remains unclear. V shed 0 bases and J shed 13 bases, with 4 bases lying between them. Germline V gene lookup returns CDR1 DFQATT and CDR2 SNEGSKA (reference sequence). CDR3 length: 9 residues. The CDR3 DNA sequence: TGCAGTGCTAGAGATCCACAGTTCTTC. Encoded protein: CSARDPQFF.

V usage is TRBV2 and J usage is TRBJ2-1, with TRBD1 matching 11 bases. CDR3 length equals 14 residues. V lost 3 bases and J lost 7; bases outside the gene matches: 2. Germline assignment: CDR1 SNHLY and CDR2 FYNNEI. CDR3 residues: CASSDGTGGNEQFF. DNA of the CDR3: TGTGCCAGCAGTGATGGGACAGGGGGGAATGAGCAGTTCTTC.

CDR3 loop: CASSGDRGPAGYNEQFF. The CDR3 DNA reads TGTGCCAGCAGTGGGGACAGGGGGCCCGCTGGATACAATGAGCAGTTCTTC. This chain connects TRBV28 to TRBJ2-1; 12 positions match TRBD1. The CDR3 contains 17 residues. Per germline, CDR1 MDHEN and CDR2 SYDVKM. V dropped 5 bases and J dropped 4; count of bases not matched to a gene: 9.

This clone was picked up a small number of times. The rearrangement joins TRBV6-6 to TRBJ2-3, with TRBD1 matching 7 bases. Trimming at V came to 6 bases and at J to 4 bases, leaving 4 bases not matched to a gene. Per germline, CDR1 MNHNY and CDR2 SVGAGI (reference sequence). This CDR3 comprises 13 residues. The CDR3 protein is CASSPGQPDTQYF. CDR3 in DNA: TGTGCCAGCAGCCCGGGACAGCCAGATACGCAGTATTTT.

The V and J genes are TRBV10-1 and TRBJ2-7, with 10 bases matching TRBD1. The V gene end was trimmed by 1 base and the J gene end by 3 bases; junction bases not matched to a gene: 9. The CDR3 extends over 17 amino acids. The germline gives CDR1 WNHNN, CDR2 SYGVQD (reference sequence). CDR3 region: CASSEFRSDRGVYEQYF. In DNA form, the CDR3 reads TGCGCCAGCAGTGAGTTCCGATCGGACAGGGGGGTCTACGAGCAGTACTTC.

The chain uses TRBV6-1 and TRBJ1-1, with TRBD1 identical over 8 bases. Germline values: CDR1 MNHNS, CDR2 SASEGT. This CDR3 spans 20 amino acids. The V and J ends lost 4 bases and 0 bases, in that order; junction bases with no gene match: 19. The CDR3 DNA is TGTGCCAGCAGTGCGGACAGGGCTTCGTTTTGGGCAACTATGAACACTGAAGCTTTCTTT. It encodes CASSADRASFWATMNTEAFF.

The CDR3 protein is CASSEAQGTGVNTEAFF. The CDR3 bases are TGTGCCAGCAGTGAAGCGCAGGGGACAGGGGTAAACACTGAAGCTTTCTTT. The rearrangement links TRBV6-1 to TRBJ1-1; 10 bases match TRBD1. The V and J ends lost 0 bases and 2 bases, in that order; junction bases with no gene match: 6. The CDR3 runs 17 residues. Germline V gives CDR1 MNHNS, CDR2 SASEGT.

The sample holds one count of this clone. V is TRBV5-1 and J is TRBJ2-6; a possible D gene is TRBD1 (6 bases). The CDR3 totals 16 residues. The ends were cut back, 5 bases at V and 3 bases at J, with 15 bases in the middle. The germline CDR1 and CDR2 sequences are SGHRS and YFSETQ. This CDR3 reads CASSSIPRGGANVLTF. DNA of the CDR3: TGCGCCAGCAGTTCGATCCCCAGGGGTGGGGCCAACGTCCTGACTTTC.

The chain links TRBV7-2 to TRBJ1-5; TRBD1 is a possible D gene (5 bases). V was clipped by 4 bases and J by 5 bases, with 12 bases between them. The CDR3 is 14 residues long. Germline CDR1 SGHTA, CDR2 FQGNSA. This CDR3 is CASSWSRVDQPQHF. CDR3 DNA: TGTGCCAGCAGCTGGTCCAGGGTTGATCAGCCCCAGCATTTT.

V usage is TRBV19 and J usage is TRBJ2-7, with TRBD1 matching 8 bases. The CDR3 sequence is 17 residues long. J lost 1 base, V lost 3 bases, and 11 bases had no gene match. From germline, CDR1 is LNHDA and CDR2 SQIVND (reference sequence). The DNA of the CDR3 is TGTGCCAGTAGTATTAACCCTATAGGACAGGGATCCTACGAGCAGTACTTC. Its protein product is CASSINPIGQGSYEQYF.

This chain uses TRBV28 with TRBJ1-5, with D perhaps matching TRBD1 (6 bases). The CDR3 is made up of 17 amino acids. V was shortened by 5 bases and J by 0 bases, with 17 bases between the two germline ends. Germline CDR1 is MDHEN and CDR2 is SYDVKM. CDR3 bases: TGTGCCAGCAGTCAAACCACCGAGGACAGTAGCAATCAGCCCCAGCATTTT. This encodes CASSQTTEDSSNQPQHF.

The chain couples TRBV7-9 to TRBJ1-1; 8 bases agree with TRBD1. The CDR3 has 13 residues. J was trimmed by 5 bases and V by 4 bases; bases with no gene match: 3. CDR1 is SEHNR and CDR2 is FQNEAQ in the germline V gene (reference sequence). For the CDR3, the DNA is TGTGCCAGCAGCTCACAGGGGGGTACTGAAGCTTTCTTT. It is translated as CASSSQGGTEAFF. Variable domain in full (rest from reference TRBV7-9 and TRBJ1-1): DTGVSQNPRHKITKRGQNVTFRCDPISEHNRLYWYRQTLGQGPEFLTYFQNEAQLEKSRLLSDRFSAERPKGSFSTLEIQRTEQGDSAMYLCASSSQGGTEAFFGQGTRLTVV.

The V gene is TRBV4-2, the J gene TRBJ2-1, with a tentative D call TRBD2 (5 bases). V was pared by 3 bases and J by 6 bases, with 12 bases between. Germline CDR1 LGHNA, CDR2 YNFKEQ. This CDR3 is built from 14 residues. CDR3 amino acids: CASSHNTSVNEQFF. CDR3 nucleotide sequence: TGTGCCAGCAGCCATAACACTAGTGTCAATGAGCAGTTCTTC.